One and the same sample provided the 14 T cell receptor beta chains below, sequenced in a study of blood T cell repertoires in COVID-19. Assay: immunoSEQ multiplex PCR; the TCRdb copy retains only in-frame clones and omits some. The repertoire includes over 50,000 clones, approximately 91% of them detected once, and 5.5% to 7.5% sits in the top ten. The specimen sequenced was peripheral blood. The receptor set was obtained from a woman aged 60-75 years with active or convalescent COVID-19.

V and J are TRBV28 and TRBJ1-2; 11 bases agree with TRBD1. V shed 6 bases, J shed 4 bases, and the junction held 7 bases outside the gene matches. The CDR3 is made up of 15 amino acids. CDR1 and CDR2 (germline): MDHEN, SYDVKM. CDR3 region: CASSGQGALFYGYTF. Here the CDR3 DNA reads TGTGCCAGCAGCGGACAGGGGGCGCTCTTCTATGGCTACACCTTC.

The chain joins TRBV5-6 to TRBJ1-2, with 10 bases identical to TRBD1. V shed 5 bases, J shed 8 bases, and the junction held 6 bases outside the gene matches. This CDR3 is 13 amino acids long. Germline lookup yields CDR1 SGHDT and CDR2 YYEEEE. The CDR3 reads CASRPTGGWGYTF. The DNA for the CDR3 is TGTGCCAGCAGACCGACAGGGGGCTGGGGCTACACCTTC.

DNA of the CDR3: TGTGCCAGCACCAGGCCGAATGAAAAACTGTTTTTT. Translated, it gives CASTRPNEKLFF. The chain couples TRBV2 to TRBJ1-4; D not resolved. The length of the CDR3 is 12 residues. V lost 7 bases and J lost 5, with 8 bases in between. In germline, CDR1 is SNHLY, CDR2 FYNNEI.

For the CDR3, the DNA is TGTGCCAGCAGCCCTCTAGGAAATGAGCAGTTCTTC. Translated, it gives CASSPLGNEQFF. The chain carries TRBV7-3 and TRBJ2-1; D is ambiguous. Germline V gene data show CDR1 as SGHTA and CDR2 as FQGTGA. V dropped 5 bases and J dropped 7 bases, with 9 bases sitting between them. This CDR3 has 12 residues. Full variable domain (missing parts from reference TRBV7-3 and TRBJ2-1): GAGVSQTPSNKVTEKGKYVELRCDPISGHTALYWYRQSLGQGPEFLIYFQGTGAADDSGLPNDRFFAVRPEGSVSTLKIQRTERGDSAVYLCASSPLGNEQFFGPGTRLTVL.

V usage is TRBV7-2 and J usage is TRBJ2-5, with no clear D. This CDR3 comprises 12 residues. Per germline, CDR1 SGHTA and CDR2 FQGNSA. Trimming cost V 5 bases and J 1 base, with 5 bases left between them. CDR3 residues: CASSPLQETQYF. CDR3 nucleotide sequence: TGTGCCAGCAGCCCACTCCAAGAGACCCAGTACTTC. Using reference TRBV7-2 and TRBJ2-5 for the parts outside the CDR3, the full variable domain is GAGVSQSPSNKVTEKGKDVELRCDPISGHTALYWYRQSLGQGLEFLIYFQGNSAPDKSGLPSDRFSAERTGGSVSTLTIQRTQQEDSAVYLCASSPLQETQYFGPGTRLLVL.

The chain combines TRBV28 with TRBJ1-1; D may be TRBD1 (6 bases). Per germline, CDR1 MDHEN and CDR2 SYDVKM. The CDR3 totals 13 residues. V was shortened by 6 bases and J by 1 base, with 9 bases between the two germline ends. The CDR3 DNA reads as TGTGCCAGCAGCTTACAGGGGAACACTGAAGCTTTCTTT. Translated: CASSLQGNTEAFF. The whole variable domain, filled in from reference TRBV28 and TRBJ1-1, reads DVKVTQSSRYLVKRTGEKVFLECVQDMDHENMFWYRQDPGLGLRLIYFSYDVKMKEKGDIPEGYSVSREKKERFSLILESASTNQTSMYLCASSLQGNTEAFFGQGTRLTVV.

This chain links TRBV28 with TRBJ1-2; tentative D call: TRBD1 (5 bases). CDR3 size: 16 residues. The V and J ends lost 3 bases and 4 bases respectively, with 18 bases between them. Germline V lookup: CDR1 MDHEN, CDR2 SYDVKM. CDR3 bases: TGTGCCAGCAGTTTCCCTGGACCACAGGAGGGCTATGGCTACACCTTC. Translated, it gives CASSFPGPQEGYGYTF.

The CDR3 region is CASSRGGNEQYF. The CDR3 DNA reads TGTGCCAGCAGCCGGGGAGGGAACGAGCAGTACTTC. The chain combines TRBV3-1 (or the pseudogene TRBV3-2) with TRBJ2-7, with 7 bases that match TRBD2. With 4 bases clipped from V and 5 bases from J, the junction kept 2 bases outside the gene matches. CDR1 and CDR2 (germline): LGHDT, YNNKEL (reference sequence). The CDR3 has 12 amino acids.

The chain recombines TRBV5-1 with TRBJ1-6; D gene unclear. Germline V gene lookup returns CDR1 SGHRS and CDR2 YFSETQ. This CDR3 is built from 14 residues. The V end was cut by 0 bases, the J end by 7 bases, with 8 bases between. The CDR3 loop reads CASSLARANSPLHF. The DNA of the CDR3 is TGCGCCAGCAGCTTGGCTCGCGCGAATTCACCCCTCCACTTT.

V is TRBV9 and J is TRBJ2-7, with 7 bases matching TRBD1. V shed 3 bases and J 3 bases; nucleotides not matched to a gene: 9. From germline, CDR1 is SGDLS and CDR2 YYNGEE. The CDR3 runs 15 residues. Here the CDR3 reads CASSEKTGTIYEQYF. CDR3 nucleotide sequence: TGTGCCAGCAGCGAAAAGACAGGGACGATCTACGAGCAGTACTTC.

This clone was seen once. The chain couples TRBV19 to TRBJ1-4; 9 bases fit TRBD1. Germline trimming cut 3 bases from V and 4 bases from J; bases unmatched to any gene: 6. CDR3 length: 16 residues. CDR1 and CDR2 from the germline V gene are LNHDA and SQIVND (reference sequence). For the CDR3, the DNA is TGTGCCAGTAGTATTTCAAGGACAGGGGATAATGAAAAACTGTTTTTT. It yields the protein CASSISRTGDNEKLFF.

The chain carries TRBV5-6 and TRBJ2-7; TRBD1 might be the D (6 bases). CDR1 is SGHDT and CDR2 is YYEEEE in the germline V gene. Trimming removed 4 bases at V and 6 bases at J, with 17 bases between. There are 14 residues in the CDR3. The CDR3, as DNA: TGTGCCAGCAGCCTCCCTACGGACAGCTTCGAGCAGTACTTC. Translation: CASSLPTDSFEQYF.

V usage is TRBV19 and J usage is TRBJ2-7, with a weak D call TRBD2 (5 bases). With 4 bases removed from V and 4 bases from J, the gap between germline ends came to 11 bases. CDR1 LNHDA and CDR2 SQIVND come from the germline V gene (reference sequence). The CDR3 is 13 amino acids. CDR3 coding DNA: TGTGCCAGTAGTAGTTACGGAGGATACGAGCAGTACTTC. Residues: CASSSYGGYEQYF.

The genes are TRBV5-8 and TRBJ1-2; D might be TRBD1 (6 bases). Germline values: CDR1 SGHTS, CDR2 YDEGEE. The CDR3 length is 13 residues. Trimming shortened V by 0 bases and J by 5 bases, and 8 bases separated the two germline ends. In DNA form, the CDR3 reads TGTGCCAGCAGCTTGGATAGGGGGTATGGCTACACCTTC. It is translated as CASSLDRGYGYTF.